The entry below describes one T cell receptor beta chain. The sample originates from a study of control samples from healthy donors and cancer patients. The assay was immunoSEQ multiplex PCR, and TCRdb's table has in-frame clones only and misses some. The sample gives tens of thousands of clones, 85% to 95% of which show up once; approximately 23% is in the top ten. The CDR3 is 15 residues long. Per the germline V gene, CDR1 is MGHRA and CDR2 is YSYEKL. Trimming took 1 base from V and 0 from J, leaving 9 bases between them. This chain joins TRBV4-1 and TRBJ1-1; possible D gene TRBD1, 6 bases. The source is a woman in her forties with head and neck cancer. The source material was PBMCs. The CDR3 loop reads CASSQVDRMNTEAFF. CDR3 bases: TGCGCCAGCAGCCAAGTCGACAGGATGAACACTGAAGCTTTCTTT.